This T cell receptor (beta chain) stems from a study of molecular identifiers for immune sequencing clone quantification. Study details: RNA, taken in replicates from approximately 20,000 or 100,000 naive CD8 cells, was split five ways, with four sequenced.

This CDR3 is built from 11 residues. V gave up 4 bases and J gave up 7 bases, with 10 bases separating them. Germline loops: CDR1 SQVTM, CDR2 ANQGSEA. Notes on the study in general: In CMV-specific effectors, clones above 20 copies held over 97% of molecules; naive, under 1%.

TCRdb processed the PCR reads anew with MiXCR; each CDR3 protein has one entry. The sample lists roughly 90,000 distinct CDR3 sequences; over 15% were seen once. In this sample, this clonotype turned up many times. Its antigen is not known. The clonotype was recovered from a human donor in good health. Some libraries in this study had Jurkat cell RNA spiked in. The chain links TRBV29-1 to TRBJ1-1, with a possible D match to TRBD1 (6 bases). The source material was naive CD8+ T cells from blood, with Jurkat cell RNA spiked in. As for subset: FACS-sorted CD8+CD4-CCR7+CD45RA+ naive T cells. CDR3 amino acids: CSVGGGLEAFF. DNA of the CDR3: TGCAGCGTTGGTGGGGGCCTTGAAGCTTTCTTT.